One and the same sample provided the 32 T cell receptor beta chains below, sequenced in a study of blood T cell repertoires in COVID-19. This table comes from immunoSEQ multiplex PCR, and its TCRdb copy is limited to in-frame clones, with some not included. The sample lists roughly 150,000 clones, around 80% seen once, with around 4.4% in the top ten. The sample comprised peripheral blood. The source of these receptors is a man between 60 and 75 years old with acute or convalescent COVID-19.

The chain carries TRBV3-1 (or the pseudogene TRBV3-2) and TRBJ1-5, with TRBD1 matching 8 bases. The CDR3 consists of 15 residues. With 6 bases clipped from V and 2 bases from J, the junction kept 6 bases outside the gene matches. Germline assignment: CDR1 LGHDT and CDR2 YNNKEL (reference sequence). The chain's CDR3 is CASSPTGGGNQPQHF. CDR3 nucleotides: TGTGCCAGCAGTCCAACAGGGGGTGGCAATCAGCCCCAGCATTTT.

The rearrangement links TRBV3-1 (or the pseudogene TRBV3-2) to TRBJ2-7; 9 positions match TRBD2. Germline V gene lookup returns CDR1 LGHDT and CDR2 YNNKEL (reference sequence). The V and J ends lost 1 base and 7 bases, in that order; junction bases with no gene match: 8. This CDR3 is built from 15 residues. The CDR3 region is CASSQGNAGGREQYF. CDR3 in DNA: TGTGCCAGCAGCCAAGGTAACGCGGGAGGGCGGGAGCAGTACTTC.

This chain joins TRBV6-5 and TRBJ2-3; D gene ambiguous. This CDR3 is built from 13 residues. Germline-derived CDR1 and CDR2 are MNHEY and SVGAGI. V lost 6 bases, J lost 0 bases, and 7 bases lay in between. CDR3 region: CASRAPSTDTQYF. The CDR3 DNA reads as TGTGCCAGCAGAGCTCCGAGCACAGATACGCAGTATTTT.

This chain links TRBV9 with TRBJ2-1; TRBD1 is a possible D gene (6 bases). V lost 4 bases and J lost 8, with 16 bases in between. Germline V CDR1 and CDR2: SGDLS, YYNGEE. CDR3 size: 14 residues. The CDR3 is CASSLWGQNDEQFF. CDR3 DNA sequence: TGTGCCAGCAGCCTGTGGGGGCAGAATGATGAGCAGTTCTTC.

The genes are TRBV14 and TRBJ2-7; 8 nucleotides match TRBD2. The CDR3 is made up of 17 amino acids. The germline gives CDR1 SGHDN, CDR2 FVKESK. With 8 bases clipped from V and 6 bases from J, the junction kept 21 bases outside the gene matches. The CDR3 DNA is TGTGCCAGCTACCCCGCGGACAAGGTGCGGGAGGAAGGCGAGCAGTACTTC. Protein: CASYPADKVREEGEQYF.

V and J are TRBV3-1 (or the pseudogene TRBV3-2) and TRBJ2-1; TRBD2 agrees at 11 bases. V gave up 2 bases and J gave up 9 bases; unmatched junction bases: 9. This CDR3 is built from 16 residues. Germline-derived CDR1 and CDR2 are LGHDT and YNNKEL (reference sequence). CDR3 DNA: TGTGCCAGCAGCCAATCAGTAGCGGGAGGGCCCAGTGAGCAGTTCTTC. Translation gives CASSQSVAGGPSEQFF.

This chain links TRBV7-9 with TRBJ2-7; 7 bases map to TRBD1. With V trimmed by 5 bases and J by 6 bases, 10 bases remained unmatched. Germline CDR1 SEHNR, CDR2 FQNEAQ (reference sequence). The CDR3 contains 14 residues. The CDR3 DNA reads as TGTGCCAGCAGCGAAACAGGACAGGACCTCGAGCAGTACTTC. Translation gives CASSETGQDLEQYF.

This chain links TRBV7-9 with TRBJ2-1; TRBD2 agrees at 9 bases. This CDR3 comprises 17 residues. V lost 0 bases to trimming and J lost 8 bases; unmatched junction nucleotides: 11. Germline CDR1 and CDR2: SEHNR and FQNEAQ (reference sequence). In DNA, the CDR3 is TGTGCCAGCAGCTTAGCGCAAGGCGGGAGGGCCATCGATGAGCAGTTCTTC. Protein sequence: CASSLAQGGRAIDEQFF.

This CDR3 is CASSNLSGSNEQFF. The CDR3 DNA reads TGCGCCAGCAGCAACCTTAGCGGGAGTAATGAGCAGTTCTTC. The J gene is TRBJ2-1, the V gene TRBV10-2, with 9 bases that match TRBD2. Germline V gene data show CDR1 as WSHSY and CDR2 as SAAADI. CDR3 length equals 14 residues. J gave up 7 bases and V 6 bases, and 7 bases lay outside the gene matches.

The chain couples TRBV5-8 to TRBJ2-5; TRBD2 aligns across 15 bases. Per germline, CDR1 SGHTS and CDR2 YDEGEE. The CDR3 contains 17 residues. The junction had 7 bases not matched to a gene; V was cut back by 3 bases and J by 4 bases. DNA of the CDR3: TGTGCCAGCAGCTCGGGGACTAGCGGGAGGATGACAGAGACCCAGTACTTC. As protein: CASSSGTSGRMTETQYF.

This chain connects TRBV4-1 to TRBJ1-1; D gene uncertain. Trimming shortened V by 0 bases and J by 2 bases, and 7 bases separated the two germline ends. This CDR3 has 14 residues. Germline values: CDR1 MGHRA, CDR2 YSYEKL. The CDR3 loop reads CASSQDTYNTEAFF. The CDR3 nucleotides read TGCGCCAGCAGCCAAGACACATATAACACTGAAGCTTTCTTT.

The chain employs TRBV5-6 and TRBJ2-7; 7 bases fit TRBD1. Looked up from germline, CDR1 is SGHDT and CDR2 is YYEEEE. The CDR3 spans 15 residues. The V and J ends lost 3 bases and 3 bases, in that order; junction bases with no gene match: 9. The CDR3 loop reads CASSYGQDLLYEQYF. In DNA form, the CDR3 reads TGTGCCAGCAGCTACGGACAGGACCTTCTCTACGAGCAGTACTTC.

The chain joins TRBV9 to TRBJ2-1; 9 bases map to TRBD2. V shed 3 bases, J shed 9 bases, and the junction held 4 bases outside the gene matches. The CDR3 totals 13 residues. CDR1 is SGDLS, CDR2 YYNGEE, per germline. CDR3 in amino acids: CASSEGTSSEQFF. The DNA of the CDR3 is TGTGCCAGCAGCGAGGGGACTAGCAGTGAGCAGTTCTTC.

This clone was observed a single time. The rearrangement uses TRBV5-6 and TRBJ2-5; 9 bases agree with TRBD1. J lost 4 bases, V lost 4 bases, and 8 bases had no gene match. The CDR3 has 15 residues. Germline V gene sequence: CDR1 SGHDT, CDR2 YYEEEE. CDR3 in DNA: TGTGCCAGCAGCCACAGGGGGCGGGTCCGAGAGACCCAGTACTTC. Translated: CASSHRGRVRETQYF.

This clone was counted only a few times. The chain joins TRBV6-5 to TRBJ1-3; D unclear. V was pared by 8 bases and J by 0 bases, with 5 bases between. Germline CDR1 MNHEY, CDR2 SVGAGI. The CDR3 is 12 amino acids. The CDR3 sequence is CASPDSGNTIYF. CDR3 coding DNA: TGTGCCAGCCCAGACTCTGGAAACACCATATATTTT.

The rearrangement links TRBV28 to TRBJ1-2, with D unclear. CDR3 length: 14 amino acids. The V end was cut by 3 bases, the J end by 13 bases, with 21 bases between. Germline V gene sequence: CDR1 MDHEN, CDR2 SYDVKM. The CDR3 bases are TGTGCCAGCAGTTTCCCTCCCCAGGCGGAGGTCTTCACCTTC. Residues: CASSFPPQAEVFTF.

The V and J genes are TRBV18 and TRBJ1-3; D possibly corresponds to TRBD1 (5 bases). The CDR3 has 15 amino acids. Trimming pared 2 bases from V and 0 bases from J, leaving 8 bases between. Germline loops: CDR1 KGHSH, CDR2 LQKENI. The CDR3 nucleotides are TGTGCCAGCTCACCAGCGGGGGGCTCTGGAAACACCATATATTTT. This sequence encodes CASSPAGGSGNTIYF.

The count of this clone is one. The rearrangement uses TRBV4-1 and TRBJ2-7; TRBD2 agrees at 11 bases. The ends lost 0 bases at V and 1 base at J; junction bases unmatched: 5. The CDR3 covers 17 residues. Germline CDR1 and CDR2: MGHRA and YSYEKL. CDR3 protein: CASSQDVSSGRSYEQYF. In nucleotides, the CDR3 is TGCGCCAGCAGCCAAGACGTTTCTAGCGGGAGGTCCTACGAGCAGTACTTC.

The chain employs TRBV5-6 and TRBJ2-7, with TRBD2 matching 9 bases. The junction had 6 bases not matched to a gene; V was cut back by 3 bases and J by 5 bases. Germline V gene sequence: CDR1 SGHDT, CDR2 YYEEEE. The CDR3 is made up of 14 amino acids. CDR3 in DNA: TGTGCCAGCAGCTCACTAGCGGGTATTGACGAGCAGTACTTC. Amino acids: CASSSLAGIDEQYF.

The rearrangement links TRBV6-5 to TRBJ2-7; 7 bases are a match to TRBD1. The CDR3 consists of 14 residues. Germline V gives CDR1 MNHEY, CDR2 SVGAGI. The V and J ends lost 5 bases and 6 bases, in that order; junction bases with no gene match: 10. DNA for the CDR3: TGTGCCAGCAGTCTTCGACAGGGCTCCGGCGAGCAGTACTTC. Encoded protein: CASSLRQGSGEQYF.

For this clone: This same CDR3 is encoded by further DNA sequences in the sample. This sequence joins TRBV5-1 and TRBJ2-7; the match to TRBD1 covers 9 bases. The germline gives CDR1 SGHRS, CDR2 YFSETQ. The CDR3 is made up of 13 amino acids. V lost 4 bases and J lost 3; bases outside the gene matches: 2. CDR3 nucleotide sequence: TGCGCCAGCAGCCCGGACAGGGGCTACGAGCAGTACTTC. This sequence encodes CASSPDRGYEQYF. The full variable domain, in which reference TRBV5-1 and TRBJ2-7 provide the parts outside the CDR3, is KAGVTQTPRYLIKTRGQQVTLSCSPISGHRSVSWYQQTPGQGLQFLFEYFSETQRNKGNFPGRFSGRQFSNSRSEMNVSTLELGDSALYLCASSPDRGYEQYFGPGTRLTVT.

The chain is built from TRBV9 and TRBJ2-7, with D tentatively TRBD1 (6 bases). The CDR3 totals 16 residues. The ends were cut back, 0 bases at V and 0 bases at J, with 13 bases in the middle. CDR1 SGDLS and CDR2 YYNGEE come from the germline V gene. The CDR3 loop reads CASSVGMGHNSYEQYF. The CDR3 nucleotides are TGTGCCAGCAGCGTAGGTATGGGACACAACTCCTACGAGCAGTACTTC.

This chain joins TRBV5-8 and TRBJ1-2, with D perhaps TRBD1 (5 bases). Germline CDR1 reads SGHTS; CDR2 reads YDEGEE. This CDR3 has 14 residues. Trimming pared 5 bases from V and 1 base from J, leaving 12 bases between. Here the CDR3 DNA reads TGTGCCAGCAGATATAGACAGCTTAACTATGGCTACACCTTC. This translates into CASRYRQLNYGYTF.

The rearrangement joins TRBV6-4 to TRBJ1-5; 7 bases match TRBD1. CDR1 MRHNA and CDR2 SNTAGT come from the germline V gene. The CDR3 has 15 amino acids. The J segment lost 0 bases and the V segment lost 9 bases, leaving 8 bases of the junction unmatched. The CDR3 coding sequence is TGTGCCAGTAAGACAGGGATCAATAGCAATCAGCCCCAGCATTTT. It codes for CASKTGINSNQPQHF.

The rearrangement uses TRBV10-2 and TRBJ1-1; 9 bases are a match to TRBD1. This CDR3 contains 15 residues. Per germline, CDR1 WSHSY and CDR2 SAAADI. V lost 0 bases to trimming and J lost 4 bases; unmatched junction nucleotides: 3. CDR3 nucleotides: TGCGCCAGCAGTGAGTCGGGGACAGGGCGCACTGAAGCTTTCTTT. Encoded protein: CASSESGTGRTEAFF.

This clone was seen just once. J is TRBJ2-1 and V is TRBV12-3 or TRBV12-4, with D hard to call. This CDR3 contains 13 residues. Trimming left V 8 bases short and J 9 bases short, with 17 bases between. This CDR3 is CASCARPLGEQFF. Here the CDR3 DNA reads TGTGCCAGCTGTGCTAGGCCCTTGGGTGAGCAGTTCTTC.

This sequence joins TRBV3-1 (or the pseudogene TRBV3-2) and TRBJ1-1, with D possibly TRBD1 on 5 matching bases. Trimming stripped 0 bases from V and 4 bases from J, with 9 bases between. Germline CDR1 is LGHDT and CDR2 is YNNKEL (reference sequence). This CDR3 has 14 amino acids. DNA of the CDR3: TGTGCCAGCAGCCAAGATAGGGGATTCACTGAAGCTTTCTTT. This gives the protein CASSQDRGFTEAFF.

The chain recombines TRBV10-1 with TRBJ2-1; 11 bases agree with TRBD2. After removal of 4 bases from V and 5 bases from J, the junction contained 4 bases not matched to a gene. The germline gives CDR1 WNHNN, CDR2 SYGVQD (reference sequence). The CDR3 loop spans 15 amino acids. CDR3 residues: CASSAGTSGDNEQFF. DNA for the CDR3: TGCGCCAGCAGTGCCGGGACTAGCGGAGACAATGAGCAGTTCTTC.

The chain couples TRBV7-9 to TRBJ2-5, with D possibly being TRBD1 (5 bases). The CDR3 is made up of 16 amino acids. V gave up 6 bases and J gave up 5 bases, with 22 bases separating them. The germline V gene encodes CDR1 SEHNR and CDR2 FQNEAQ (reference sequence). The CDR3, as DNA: TGTGCCAGCAGTCCCCCTGGGGCTCAAGACTTTGAGACCCAGTACTTC. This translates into CASSPPGAQDFETQYF.

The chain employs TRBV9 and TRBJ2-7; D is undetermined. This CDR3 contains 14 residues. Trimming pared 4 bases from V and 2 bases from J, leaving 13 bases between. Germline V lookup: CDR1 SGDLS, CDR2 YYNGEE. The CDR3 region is CASSPGPTTYEQYF. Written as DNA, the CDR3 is TGTGCCAGCAGCCCAGGCCCGACAACCTACGAGCAGTACTTC.

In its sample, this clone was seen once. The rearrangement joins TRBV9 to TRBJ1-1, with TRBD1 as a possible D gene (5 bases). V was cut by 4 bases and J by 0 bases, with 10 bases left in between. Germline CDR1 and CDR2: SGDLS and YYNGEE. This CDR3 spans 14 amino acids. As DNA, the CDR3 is TGTGCCAGCAGCCTAGGACACTTGAACACTGAAGCTTTCTTT. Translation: CASSLGHLNTEAFF.

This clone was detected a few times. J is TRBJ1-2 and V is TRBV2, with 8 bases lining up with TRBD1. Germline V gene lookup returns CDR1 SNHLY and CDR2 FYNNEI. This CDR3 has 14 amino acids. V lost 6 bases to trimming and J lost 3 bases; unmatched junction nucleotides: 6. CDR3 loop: CASRIETGDYGYTF. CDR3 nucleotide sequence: TGTGCCAGCAGGATCGAGACAGGGGACTATGGCTACACCTTC.